This T cell receptor (beta chain) was retrieved from a study of beta chain features in type 1 diabetes. The isolated RNA, all of it, was reverse transcribed, so expressed TCRB transcripts were what got sequenced. The assay was immunoSEQ multiplex PCR, and TCRdb's table has in-frame clones only and misses some. Of some 140,000 clones in the sample, just over 9% were seen once. This clone was seen only a few times. Germline V gene lookup returns CDR1 SGHNT and CDR2 YYREEE (reference sequence). The V gene end was trimmed by 2 bases and the J gene end by 4 bases; junction bases not matched to a gene: 11. The CDR3 has 16 residues.

The chain carries TRBV5-4 and TRBJ2-5, with 7 bases aligning to TRBD1. The origin of this receptor is a man younger than 35 in good health. The sample comprised central memory CD4+ T cells from blood. CDR3 in amino acids: CASSLGGTTGSETQYF. The DNA for the CDR3 is TGTGCCAGCAGCTTAGGTGGGACGACAGGGTCAGAGACCCAGTACTTC.